This T cell receptor (beta chain) was captured by sequencing in a study of high-grade serous ovarian cancer treatment subgroups. Repertoires were generated with immunoSEQ multiplex PCR, while TCRdb's copy carries only in-frame clones and drops some. The table lists around 2,000 clones, 66% of them singletons. This CDR3 region has 14 residues. With 2 bases removed from V and 5 bases from J, the gap between germline ends came to 13 bases. Germline V gene lookup returns CDR1 SNHLY and CDR2 FYNNEI. The tumor samples were collected prior to definitive surgery or chemotherapy. The V and J genes are TRBV2 and TRBJ2-7; D might be TRBD1 (5 bases). This TCR was recovered from a human donor with high-grade serous ovarian cancer. Input material: tumor tissue. The CDR3 region is CASSELRGLDEQYF. For the CDR3, the DNA is TGTGCCAGCAGTGAACTTAGGGGCCTGGACGAGCAGTACTTC.